What follows are 32 T cell receptor beta chains derived from one specimen sequenced in a study of blood T cell repertoires in COVID-19. Only in-frame clones appear in the TCRdb table, and some are missing; sequencing was by immunoSEQ multiplex PCR. The sample lists just under 85,000 clones; around 87% were seen once. Sequencing used peripheral blood. Receptor source: a man at least 80 years old with active or convalescent COVID-19.

Written as DNA, the CDR3 is TGTGCCAGCAGTTTCGGGCCGAGTCAGGGAGGAGGTCAGCCCCAGCATTTT. Protein product: CASSFGPSQGGGQPQHF. The chain employs TRBV27 and TRBJ1-5, with a possible D match to TRBD1 (5 bases). Trimming pared 3 bases from V and 6 bases from J, leaving 21 bases between. This CDR3 has 17 residues. Germline CDR1 reads MNHEY; CDR2 reads SMNVEV (reference sequence).

The chain employs TRBV28 and TRBJ1-3; no clear D. V lost 6 bases, J lost 2 bases, and 11 bases lay in between. This CDR3 region has 14 residues. Germline values: CDR1 MDHEN, CDR2 SYDVKM. CDR3 sequence (DNA): TGTGCCAGCAGGCCGGGATTGGCTGGAAACACCATATATTTT. As protein: CASRPGLAGNTIYF.

The rearrangement joins TRBV18 to TRBJ1-2; D might be TRBD1 (5 bases). Germline V gene lookup returns CDR1 KGHSH and CDR2 LQKENI. V lost 2 bases to trimming and J lost 6 bases, with 13 bases between them. The CDR3 loop spans 14 amino acids. This CDR3 is CASSPAGSHDGYTF. The DNA of the CDR3 is TGTGCCAGCTCACCAGCAGGGTCACACGATGGCTACACCTTC.

The chain links TRBV7-2 to TRBJ2-5; TRBD2 aligns across 13 bases. Per germline, CDR1 SGHTA and CDR2 FQGNSA. This CDR3 is 16 amino acids long. V dropped 5 bases and J dropped 2; count of bases not matched to a gene: 5. CDR3 coding DNA: TGTGCCAGCAGCCCTAGGACTAGCGGGAGTCAAGAGACCCAGTACTTC. This translates into CASSPRTSGSQETQYF.

This clone was found once. V usage is TRBV6-5 and J usage is TRBJ2-3; D unresolved. Between the trimmed V and J ends, which lost 7 bases and 3 bases, there was a span of 8 bases. The CDR3 runs 12 residues. The germline gives CDR1 MNHEY, CDR2 SVGAGI. As DNA, the CDR3 is TGTGCCAGCAACGAGGCTACAGATACGCAGTATTTT. As protein: CASNEATDTQYF.

The chain combines TRBV6-6 with TRBJ2-3; 11 bases line up with TRBD2. The trim removed 4 bases at V and 4 bases at J, leaving 7 bases unmatched. The CDR3 loop spans 16 amino acids. Germline values: CDR1 MNHNY, CDR2 SVGAGI (reference sequence). CDR3 DNA sequence: TGTGCCAGCAGTTCTCCACTAGCGGGAGTGCCAGATACGCAGTATTTT. Translation gives CASSSPLAGVPDTQYF.

The chain links TRBV5-1 to TRBJ1-1; TRBD1 aligns across 7 bases. V gave up 1 base and J gave up 0 bases; unmatched junction bases: 3. Germline loops: CDR1 SGHRS, CDR2 YFSETQ. The CDR3 totals 15 residues. CDR3 nucleotides: TGCGCCAGCAGCTTGCTGGGACAGATGAACACTGAAGCTTTCTTT. Translating gives CASSLLGQMNTEAFF.

This sequence joins TRBV5-1 and TRBJ2-5; TRBD1 aligns across 8 bases. In germline, CDR1 is SGHRS, CDR2 YFSETQ. There are 14 residues in the CDR3. V trimming: 4 bases; J trimming: 1 base; junction bases outside the gene matches: 3. This CDR3 reads CASSTQGAQETQYF. CDR3 coding DNA: TGCGCCAGCAGCACGCAGGGGGCCCAAGAGACCCAGTACTTC.

DNA for the CDR3: TGTGCCAGCGGCAGACAGGGGGGTCCTATGAACACTGAAGCTTTCTTT. It translates to CASGRQGGPMNTEAFF. The V gene is TRBV27, the J gene TRBJ1-1; 9 nucleotides line up with TRBD1. The CDR3 covers 16 residues. Germline values: CDR1 MNHEY, CDR2 SMNVEV (reference sequence). The V gene end was trimmed by 8 bases and the J gene end by 0 bases; junction bases not matched to a gene: 10.

The J gene is TRBJ1-2, the V gene TRBV19; 8 bases agree with TRBD1. Unmatched junction bases numbered 7, after V lost 3 bases and J lost 4 bases. This CDR3 spans 15 amino acids. Germline V gene sequence: CDR1 LNHDA, CDR2 SQIVND (reference sequence). The CDR3 nucleotides are TGTGCCAGTAGTATTTCAGGGGGCGCTGCCTATGGCTACACCTTC. Its protein is CASSISGGAAYGYTF.

This clone has only a few counts. The rearrangement joins TRBV15 to TRBJ2-1, with D tentatively TRBD1 (5 bases). The CDR3 covers 15 residues. The germline V gene encodes CDR1 LNHNV and CDR2 YYDKDF (reference sequence). The V and J ends lost 1 base and 10 bases respectively, with 17 bases between them. The CDR3 DNA follows: TGTGCCACCAGCAGAGCCGTTGGGGCCCGCAGGGAGCAGTTCTTC. Protein sequence: CATSRAVGARREQFF.

About this clone: Different DNA sequences within this sample yield the same CDR3. The V and J genes are TRBV3-1 (or the pseudogene TRBV3-2) and TRBJ1-4; tentatively, D is TRBD1 (5 bases). With 3 bases removed from V and 0 bases from J, the gap between germline ends came to 14 bases. Germline V gives CDR1 LGHDT, CDR2 YNNKEL (reference sequence). CDR3 length: 17 amino acids. CDR3 DNA sequence: TGTGCCAGCAGCCAGTCGGGGGTTCGAGCAACTAATGAAAAACTGTTTTTT. It yields the protein CASSQSGVRATNEKLFF.

The chain carries TRBV5-5 and TRBJ1-4; 9 nucleotides line up with TRBD1. V trimming: 3 bases; J trimming: 2 bases; junction bases outside the gene matches: 14. Germline V CDR1 and CDR2: SGHKS, YYEKEE (reference sequence). There are 19 residues in the CDR3. This chain's CDR3 is CASSYLASTGGPTNEKLFF. CDR3 nucleotide sequence: TGTGCCAGCAGCTACCTCGCCTCGACAGGGGGGCCCACTAATGAAAAACTGTTTTTT.

This chain uses TRBV19 with TRBJ1-5; D ambiguous. The CDR3 length is 12 residues. Germline V gene sequence: CDR1 LNHDA, CDR2 SQIVND (reference sequence). Trimming removed 4 bases from V and 7 bases from J, with 8 bases in between. The CDR3 loop is CASSSRNQPQHF. CDR3 sequence (DNA): TGTGCCAGTAGTAGTAGAAACCAGCCCCAGCATTTT.

The chain recombines TRBV7-2 with TRBJ1-2; D perhaps matches TRBD1 (6 bases). The CDR3 sequence is 15 residues long. V shed 5 bases and J shed 6 bases, with 19 bases lying between them. Germline lookup yields CDR1 SGHTA and CDR2 FQGNSA. The CDR3 spells CASSPRQGRLHGYTF. The CDR3 nucleotides read TGTGCCAGCAGCCCCCGTCAGGGGCGATTACATGGCTACACCTTC.

On this clone itself: The sample carries other DNA sequences with the same CDR3. The chain joins TRBV12-3 or TRBV12-4 to TRBJ1-1; no clear D gene. V was shortened by 1 base and J by 2 bases, with 5 bases between the two germline ends. The CDR3 is made up of 13 amino acids. The CDR3 DNA sequence: TGTGCCAGCAGTTTAGGGAGAAACACTGAAGCTTTCTTT. Protein: CASSLGRNTEAFF.

V gene TRBV28 combines with J gene TRBJ2-1; 7 nucleotides line up with TRBD1. CDR1 is MDHEN, CDR2 SYDVKM, per germline. V lost 8 bases to trimming and J lost 3 bases; unmatched junction nucleotides: 13. The CDR3 loop spans 16 amino acids. This CDR3 is CASCTSGTAGYNEQFF. CDR3 DNA sequence: TGTGCCAGCTGCACCTCCGGGACAGCAGGCTACAATGAGCAGTTCTTC.

In nucleotides, the CDR3 is TGTGCCAGCAGCACCGATTTGACAGTCTATGGCTACACCTTC. It specifies CASSTDLTVYGYTF. The J gene is TRBJ1-2, the V gene TRBV5-4; the D gene is possibly TRBD1 (5 bases). Between the trimmed V and J ends, which lost 4 bases and 4 bases, there was a span of 14 bases. CDR3 length: 14 amino acids. Germline V CDR1 and CDR2: SGHNT, YYREEE (reference sequence).

This clone was detected only a few times. This chain links TRBV19 with TRBJ1-3; D call uncertain. CDR1 LNHDA and CDR2 SQIVND come from the germline V gene (reference sequence). CDR3 length equals 12 residues. The V end was cut by 8 bases, the J end by 0 bases, with 5 bases between. The CDR3 protein is CASSYSGNTIYF. In DNA, the CDR3 is TGTGCCAGTTCTTACTCTGGAAACACCATATATTTT.

This chain uses TRBV24-1 with TRBJ2-1; TRBD1 matches at 9 bases. The germline CDR1 and CDR2 sequences are KGHDR and SFDVKD. V lost 4 bases, J lost 7 bases, and 4 bases stayed unmatched. The CDR3 extends over 14 amino acids. The DNA of the CDR3 is TGTGCCACCAGTGAACAGGGGGCGCGGAATGAGCAGTTCTTC. Translated: CATSEQGARNEQFF.

This clone occurred once. DNA for the CDR3: TGTGCCAGCAGCAACGGACTAGCGCATATAACCCAGTACTTC. Translated: CASSNGLAHITQYF. The chain is built from TRBV11-2 and TRBJ2-5; 9 bases are shared with TRBD2. Trimming took 5 bases from V and 8 from J; bases not matched to a gene: 9. Germline V CDR1 and CDR2: SGHAT, FQNNGV. The CDR3 runs 14 residues.

Only a few counts were recorded for this clone. The chain couples TRBV5-4 to TRBJ2-3; D gene ambiguous. CDR1 SGHNT and CDR2 YYREEE come from the germline V gene (reference sequence). The CDR3 is 16 residues long. Trimming took off 3 bases at V and 0 bases at J, with 14 bases between the two ends. The CDR3 spells CASSSGDPASTDTQYF. The DNA of the CDR3 is TGTGCCAGCAGCTCAGGTGATCCTGCTAGCACAGATACGCAGTATTTT.

The V gene is TRBV5-4, the J gene TRBJ1-4, with 8 bases aligning to TRBD1. From germline, CDR1 is SGHNT and CDR2 YYREEE (reference sequence). V was clipped by 0 bases and J by 6 bases; unmatched bases: 4. The CDR3 contains 15 residues. The CDR3 sequence: CASSLGGTGHEKLFF. The CDR3 region has the DNA TGTGCCAGCAGCTTGGGGGGGACAGGACATGAAAAACTGTTTTTT.

V is TRBV6-2 or TRBV6-3 and J is TRBJ1-5, with 11 bases lining up with TRBD1. CDR3 length: 18 residues. Trimming took 6 bases from V and 6 from J; bases not matched to a gene: 16. The V gene's germline CDR1 is MNHEY and CDR2 SVGEGT. This CDR3 is CASSPYTYRTGGFQPQHF. The DNA of the CDR3 is TGTGCCAGCAGCCCTTACACCTACCGGACAGGGGGCTTTCAGCCCCAGCATTTT.

The V call is TRBV9, the J call TRBJ1-1; possible D gene TRBD1, 6 bases. CDR1 is SGDLS and CDR2 is YYNGEE in the germline V gene. The V gene lost 2 bases and the J gene lost 3 bases, with 8 bases spanning the gap. The CDR3 sequence is 13 residues long. This CDR3 is CASSVDRYTEAFF. The DNA for the CDR3 is TGTGCCAGCAGCGTCGACAGGTACACTGAAGCTTTCTTT. The whole variable domain, filled in from reference TRBV9 and TRBJ1-1, reads DSGVTQTPKHLITATGQRVTLRCSPRSGDLSVYWYQQSLDQGLQFLIQYYNGEERAKGNILERFSAQQFPDLHSELNLSSLELGDSALYFCASSVDRYTEAFFGQGTRLTVV.

The chain couples TRBV6-5 to TRBJ2-5; 7 bases agree with TRBD2. The CDR3 is 14 amino acids. Germline V CDR1 and CDR2: MNHEY, SVGAGI. The ends lost 5 bases at V and 5 bases at J; junction bases unmatched: 8. In nucleotides, the CDR3 is TGTGCCAGCAGTCCCCGGACTAGTGGTGAGACCCAGTACTTC. Its translation: CASSPRTSGETQYF.

V usage is TRBV29-1 and J usage is TRBJ1-1; possible D gene TRBD1, 6 bases. Germline-derived CDR1 and CDR2 are SQVTM and ANQGSEA. The CDR3 has 15 residues. Trimming stripped 4 bases from V and 4 bases from J, with 19 bases between. Here the CDR3 reads CSVGRRGGTTTEAFF. CDR3 in DNA: TGCAGCGTTGGGCGAAGAGGGGGAACCACCACTGAAGCTTTCTTT.

The chain links TRBV28 to TRBJ2-3; a possible D gene is TRBD2 (6 bases). Germline V gene lookup returns CDR1 MDHEN and CDR2 SYDVKM. V lost 5 bases and J lost 1, with 13 bases in between. The CDR3 sequence is 15 residues long. Written as DNA, the CDR3 is TGTGCCAGCAGTCCCCCCCGGAGGGGCACAGATACGCAGTATTTT. It translates to CASSPPRRGTDTQYF.

The chain couples TRBV2 to TRBJ1-5; TRBD1 is a possible D gene (6 bases). The CDR3 consists of 14 residues. Trimming removed 5 bases at V and 7 bases at J, with 15 bases between. Looked up from germline, CDR1 is SNHLY and CDR2 is FYNNEI. This CDR3 is CASSSGGAWQPQHF. CDR3 bases: TGTGCCAGCAGTAGTGGGGGGGCTTGGCAGCCCCAGCATTTT. Full variable domain (missing parts from reference TRBV2 and TRBJ1-5): EPEVTQTPSHQVTQMGQEVILRCVPISNHLYFYWYRQILGQKVEFLVSFYNNEISEKSEIFDDQFSVERPDGSNFTLKIRSTKLEDSAMYFCASSSGGAWQPQHFGDGTRLSIL.

The chain carries TRBV2 and TRBJ1-5; the D gene is possibly TRBD1 (6 bases). Germline V gene lookup returns CDR1 SNHLY and CDR2 FYNNEI. This CDR3 region has 18 residues. V lost 6 bases and J lost 2, with 23 bases in between. The CDR3 region has the DNA TGTGCCAGCAGCGCCGGGGGGCTTTTTGGCCGGGGCAATCAGCCCCAGCATTTT. Its translation is CASSAGGLFGRGNQPQHF.

This clone was seen only a few times. This chain uses TRBV4-1 with TRBJ1-3, with D unclear. CDR1 and CDR2 from the germline V gene are MGHRA and YSYEKL. CDR3 length equals 13 residues. V was shortened by 3 bases and J by 4 bases, with 7 bases between the two germline ends. CDR3 loop: CASSQTGGNTIYF. In DNA, the CDR3 is TGCGCCAGCAGCCAGACGGGGGGAAACACCATATATTTT.

The V and J genes are TRBV19 and TRBJ1-4, with TRBD1 matching 7 bases. This CDR3 has 14 amino acids. CDR1 and CDR2 from the germline V gene are LNHDA and SQIVND (reference sequence). With 6 bases clipped from V and 5 bases from J, the junction kept 6 bases outside the gene matches. Written as DNA, the CDR3 is TGTGCCAGTAGGGCCAAGGGACAGAATGAAAAACTGTTTTTT. Protein: CASRAKGQNEKLFF.